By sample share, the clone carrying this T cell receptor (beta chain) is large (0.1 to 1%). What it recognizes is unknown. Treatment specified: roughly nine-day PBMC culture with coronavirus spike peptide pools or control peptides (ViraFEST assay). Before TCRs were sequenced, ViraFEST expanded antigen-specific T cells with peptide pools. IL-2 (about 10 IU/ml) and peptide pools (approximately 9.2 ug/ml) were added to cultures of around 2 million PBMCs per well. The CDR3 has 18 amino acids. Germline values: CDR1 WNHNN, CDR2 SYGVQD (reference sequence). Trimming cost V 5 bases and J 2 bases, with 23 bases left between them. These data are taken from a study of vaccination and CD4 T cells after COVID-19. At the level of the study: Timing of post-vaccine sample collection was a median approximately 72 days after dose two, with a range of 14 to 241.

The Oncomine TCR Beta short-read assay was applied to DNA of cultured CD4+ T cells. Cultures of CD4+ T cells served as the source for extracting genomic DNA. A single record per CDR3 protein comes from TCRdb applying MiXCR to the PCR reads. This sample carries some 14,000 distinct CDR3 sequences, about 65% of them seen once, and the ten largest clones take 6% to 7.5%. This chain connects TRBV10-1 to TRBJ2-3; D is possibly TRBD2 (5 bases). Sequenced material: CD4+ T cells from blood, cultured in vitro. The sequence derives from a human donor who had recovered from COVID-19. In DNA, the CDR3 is TGCGCCAGCAGTCCCCCCTCGAAGGGAGCCGCTTCCACAGATACGCAGTATTTT. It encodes CASSPPSKGAASTDTQYF.